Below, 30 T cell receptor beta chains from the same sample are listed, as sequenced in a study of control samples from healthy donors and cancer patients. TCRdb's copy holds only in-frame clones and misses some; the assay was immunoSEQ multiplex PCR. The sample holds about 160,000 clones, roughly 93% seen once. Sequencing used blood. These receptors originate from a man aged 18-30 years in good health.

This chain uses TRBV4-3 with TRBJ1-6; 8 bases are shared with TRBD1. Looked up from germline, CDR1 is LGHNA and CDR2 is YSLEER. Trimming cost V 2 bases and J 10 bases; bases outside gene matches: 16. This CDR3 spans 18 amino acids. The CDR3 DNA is TGCGCCAGCAGCCAAAAACCGACAGGGGCCTATCCTGACTCACCCCTCCACTTT. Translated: CASSQKPTGAYPDSPLHF.

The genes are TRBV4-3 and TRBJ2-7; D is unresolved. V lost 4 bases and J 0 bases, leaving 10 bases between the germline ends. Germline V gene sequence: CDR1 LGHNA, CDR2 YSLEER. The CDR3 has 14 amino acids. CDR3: CASSPAVSSYEQYF. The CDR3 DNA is TGCGCCAGCAGCCCAGCTGTGAGCTCCTACGAGCAGTACTTC.

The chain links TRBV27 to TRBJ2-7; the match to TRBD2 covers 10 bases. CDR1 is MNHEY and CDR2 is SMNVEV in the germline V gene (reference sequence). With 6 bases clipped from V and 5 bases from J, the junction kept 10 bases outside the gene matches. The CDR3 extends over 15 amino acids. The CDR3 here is CASRPSGSPAHEQYF. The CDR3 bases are TGTGCCAGCAGACCTAGCGGGAGCCCCGCCCACGAGCAGTACTTC.

Here the CDR3 DNA reads TGCAGCGTTGGTAACAGCGGGACTGAAGCTTTCTTT. Protein: CSVGNSGTEAFF. The gene calls are TRBV29-1 and TRBJ1-1, with D unresolved. This CDR3 has 12 residues. Germline lookup yields CDR1 SQVTM and CDR2 ANQGSEA. V was clipped by 4 bases and J by 5 bases, with 11 bases between them.

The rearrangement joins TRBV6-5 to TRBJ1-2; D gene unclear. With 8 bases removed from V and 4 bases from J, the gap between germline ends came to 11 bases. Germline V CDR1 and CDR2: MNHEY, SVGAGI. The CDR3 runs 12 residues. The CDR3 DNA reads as TGTGCCAGCGCCGGCCGGAGCTATGGCTACACCTTC. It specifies CASAGRSYGYTF.

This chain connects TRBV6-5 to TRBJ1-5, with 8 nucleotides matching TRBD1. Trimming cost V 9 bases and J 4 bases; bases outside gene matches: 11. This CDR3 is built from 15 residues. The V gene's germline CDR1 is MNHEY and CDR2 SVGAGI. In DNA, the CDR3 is TGTGCCAGTCGACAGGGGAGTGGGGGAAATCAGCCCCAGCATTTT. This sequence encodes CASRQGSGGNQPQHF.

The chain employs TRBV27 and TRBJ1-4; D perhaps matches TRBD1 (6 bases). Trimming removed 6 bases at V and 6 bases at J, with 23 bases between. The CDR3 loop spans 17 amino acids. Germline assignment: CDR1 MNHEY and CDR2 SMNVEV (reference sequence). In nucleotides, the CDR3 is TGTGCCAGCAGACCACAGGGCTCAGCCTTAACGGATGAAAAACTGTTTTTT. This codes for CASRPQGSALTDEKLFF.

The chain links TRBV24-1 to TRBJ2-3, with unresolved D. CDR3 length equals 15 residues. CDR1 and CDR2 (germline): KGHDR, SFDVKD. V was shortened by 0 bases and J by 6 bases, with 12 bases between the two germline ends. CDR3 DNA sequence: TGTGCCACCAGTGATTTGGGCAGGCCCATGGATACGCAGTATTTT. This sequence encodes CATSDLGRPMDTQYF.

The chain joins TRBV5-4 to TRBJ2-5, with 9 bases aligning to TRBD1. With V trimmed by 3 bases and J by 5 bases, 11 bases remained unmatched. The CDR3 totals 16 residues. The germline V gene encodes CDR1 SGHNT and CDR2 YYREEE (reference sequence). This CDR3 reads CASSWGGQGFVETQYF. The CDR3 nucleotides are TGTGCCAGCAGCTGGGGGGGACAGGGATTTGTTGAGACCCAGTACTTC.

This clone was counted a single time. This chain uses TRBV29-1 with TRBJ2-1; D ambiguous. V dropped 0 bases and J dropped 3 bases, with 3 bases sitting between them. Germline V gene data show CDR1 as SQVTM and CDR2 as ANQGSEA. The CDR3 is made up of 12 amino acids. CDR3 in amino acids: CSVEDSYNEQFF. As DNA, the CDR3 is TGCAGCGTTGAAGACAGCTACAATGAGCAGTTCTTC.

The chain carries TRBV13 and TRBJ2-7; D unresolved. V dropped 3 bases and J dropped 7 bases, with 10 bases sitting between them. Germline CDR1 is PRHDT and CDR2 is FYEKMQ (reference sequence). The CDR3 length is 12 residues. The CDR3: CASSFNSREQYF. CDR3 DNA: TGTGCCAGCAGCTTTAACAGCCGGGAGCAGTACTTC.

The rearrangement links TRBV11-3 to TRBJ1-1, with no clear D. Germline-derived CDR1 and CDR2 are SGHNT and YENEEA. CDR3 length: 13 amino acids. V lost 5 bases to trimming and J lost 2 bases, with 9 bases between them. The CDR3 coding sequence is TGTGCCAGCAGCCTAGGATCAAACACTGAAGCTTTCTTT. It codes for CASSLGSNTEAFF.

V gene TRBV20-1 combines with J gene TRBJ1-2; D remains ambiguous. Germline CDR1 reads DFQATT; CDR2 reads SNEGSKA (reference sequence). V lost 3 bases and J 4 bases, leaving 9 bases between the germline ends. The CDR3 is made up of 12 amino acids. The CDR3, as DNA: TGCAGTGCTAGTTCGGGTTTCTATGGCTACACCTTC. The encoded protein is CSASSGFYGYTF.

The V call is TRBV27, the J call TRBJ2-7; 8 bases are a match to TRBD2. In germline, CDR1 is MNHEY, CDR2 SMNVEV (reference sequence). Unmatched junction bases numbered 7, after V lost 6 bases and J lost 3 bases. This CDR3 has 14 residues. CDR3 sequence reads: CASSYSGIYYEQYF. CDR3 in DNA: TGTGCCAGCAGCTATAGCGGGATATACTACGAGCAGTACTTC.

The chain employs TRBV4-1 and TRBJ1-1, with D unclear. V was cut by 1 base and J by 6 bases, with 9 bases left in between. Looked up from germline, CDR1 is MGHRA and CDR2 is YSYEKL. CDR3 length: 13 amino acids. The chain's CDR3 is CASSQGIRAEAFF. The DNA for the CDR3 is TGCGCCAGCAGCCAAGGCATCCGGGCTGAAGCTTTCTTT.

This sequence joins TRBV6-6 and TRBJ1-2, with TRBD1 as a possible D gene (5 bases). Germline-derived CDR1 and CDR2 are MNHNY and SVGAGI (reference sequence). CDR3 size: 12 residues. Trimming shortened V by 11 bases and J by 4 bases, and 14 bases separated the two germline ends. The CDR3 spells CAAGQGGYGYTF. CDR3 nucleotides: TGTGCCGCAGGGCAGGGCGGCTATGGCTACACCTTC.

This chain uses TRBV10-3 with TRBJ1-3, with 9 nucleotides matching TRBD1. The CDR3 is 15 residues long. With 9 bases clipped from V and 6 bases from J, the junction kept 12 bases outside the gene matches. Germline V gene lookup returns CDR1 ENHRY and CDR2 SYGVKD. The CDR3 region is CAIRNGGQGENTIYF. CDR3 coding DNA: TGTGCCATTCGAAACGGGGGACAGGGAGAAAACACCATATATTTT.

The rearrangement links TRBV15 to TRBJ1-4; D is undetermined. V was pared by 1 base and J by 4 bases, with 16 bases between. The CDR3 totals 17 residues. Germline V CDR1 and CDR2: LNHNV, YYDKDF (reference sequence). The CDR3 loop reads CATSRGYIGEGNEKLFF. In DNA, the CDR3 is TGTGCCACCAGCAGAGGTTACATTGGCGAAGGTAATGAAAAACTGTTTTTT.

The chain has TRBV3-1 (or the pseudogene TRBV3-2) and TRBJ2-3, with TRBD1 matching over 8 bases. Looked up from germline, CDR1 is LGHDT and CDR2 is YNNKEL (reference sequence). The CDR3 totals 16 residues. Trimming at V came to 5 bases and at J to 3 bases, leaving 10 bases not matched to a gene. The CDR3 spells CASSFTGGGETDTQYF. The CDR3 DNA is TGTGCCAGCAGCTTTACAGGGGGAGGTGAAACAGATACGCAGTATTTT.

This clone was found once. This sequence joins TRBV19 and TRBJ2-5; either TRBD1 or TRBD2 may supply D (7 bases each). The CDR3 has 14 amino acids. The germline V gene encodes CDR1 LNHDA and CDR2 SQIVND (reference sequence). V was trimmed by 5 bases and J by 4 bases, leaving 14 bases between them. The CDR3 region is CASSFQGEGETQYF. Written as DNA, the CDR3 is TGTGCCAGTAGTTTCCAGGGGGAGGGAGAGACCCAGTACTTC.

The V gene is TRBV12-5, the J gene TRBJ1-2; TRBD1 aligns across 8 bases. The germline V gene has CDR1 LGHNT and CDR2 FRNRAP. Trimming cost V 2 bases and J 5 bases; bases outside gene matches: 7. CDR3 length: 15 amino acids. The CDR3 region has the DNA TGTGCTAGTGGTTTGAGGCAGGGGGCCCAATATGGCTACACCTTC. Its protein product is CASGLRQGAQYGYTF. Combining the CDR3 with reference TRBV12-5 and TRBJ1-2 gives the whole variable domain DARVTQTPRHKVTEMGQEVTMRCQPILGHNTVFWYRQTMMQGLELLAYFRNRAPLDDSGMPKDRFSAEMPDATLATLKIQPSEPRDSAVYFCASGLRQGAQYGYTFGSGTRLTVV.

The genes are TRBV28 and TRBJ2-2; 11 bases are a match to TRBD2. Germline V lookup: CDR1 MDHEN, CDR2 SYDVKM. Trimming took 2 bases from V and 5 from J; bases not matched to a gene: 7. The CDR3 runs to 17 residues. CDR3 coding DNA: TGTGCCAGCAGTTTAGGTAGCGGGAGGGCCTGGACCGGGGAGCTGTTTTTT. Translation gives CASSLGSGRAWTGELFF.

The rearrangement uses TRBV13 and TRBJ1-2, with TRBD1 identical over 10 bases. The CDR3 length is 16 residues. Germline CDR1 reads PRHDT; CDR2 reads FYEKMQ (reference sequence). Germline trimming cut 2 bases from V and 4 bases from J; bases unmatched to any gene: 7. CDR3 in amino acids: CASSLFSGTGAYGYTF. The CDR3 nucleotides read TGTGCCAGCAGCTTATTCTCCGGGACAGGGGCCTATGGCTACACCTTC. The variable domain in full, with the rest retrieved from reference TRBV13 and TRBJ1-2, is AAGVIQSPRHLIKEKRETATLKCYPIPRHDTVYWYQQGPGQDPQFLISFYEKMQSDKGSIPDRFSAQQFSDYHSELNMSSLELGDSALYFCASSLFSGTGAYGYTFGSGTRLTVV.

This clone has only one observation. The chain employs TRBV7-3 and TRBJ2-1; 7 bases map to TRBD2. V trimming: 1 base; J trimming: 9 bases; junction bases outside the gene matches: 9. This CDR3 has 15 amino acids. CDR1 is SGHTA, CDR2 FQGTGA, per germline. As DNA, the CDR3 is TGTGCCAGCAGCTTAAGGGAGGGCCACGCTGTTGAGCAGTTCTTC. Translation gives CASSLREGHAVEQFF.

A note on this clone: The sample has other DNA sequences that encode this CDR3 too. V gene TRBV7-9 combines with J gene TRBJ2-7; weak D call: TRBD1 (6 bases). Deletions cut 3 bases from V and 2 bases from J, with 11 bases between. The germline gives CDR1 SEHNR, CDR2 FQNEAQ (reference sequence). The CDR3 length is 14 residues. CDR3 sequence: CASSFGTRPYEQYF. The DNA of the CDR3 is TGTGCCAGCAGCTTCGGGACACGTCCCTACGAGCAGTACTTC.

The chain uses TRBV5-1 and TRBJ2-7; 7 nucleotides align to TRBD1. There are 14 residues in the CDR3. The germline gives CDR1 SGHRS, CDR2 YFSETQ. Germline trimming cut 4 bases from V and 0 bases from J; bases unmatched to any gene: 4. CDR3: CASSPWTGSYEQYF. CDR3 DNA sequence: TGCGCCAGCAGCCCGTGGACAGGCTCCTACGAGCAGTACTTC.

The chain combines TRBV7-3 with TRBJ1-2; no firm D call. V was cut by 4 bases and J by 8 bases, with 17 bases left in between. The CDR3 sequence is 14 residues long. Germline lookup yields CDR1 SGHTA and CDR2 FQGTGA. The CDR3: CASSSRMCYQGYTF. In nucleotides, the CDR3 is TGTGCCAGCAGCTCTAGGATGTGCTATCAGGGCTACACCTTC.

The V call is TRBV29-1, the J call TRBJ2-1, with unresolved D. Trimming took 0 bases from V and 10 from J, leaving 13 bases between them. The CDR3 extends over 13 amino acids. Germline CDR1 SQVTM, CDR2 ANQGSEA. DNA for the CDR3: TGCAGCGTTGAAGATATAGCTGGGATCGAGCAGTTCTTC. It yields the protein CSVEDIAGIEQFF.

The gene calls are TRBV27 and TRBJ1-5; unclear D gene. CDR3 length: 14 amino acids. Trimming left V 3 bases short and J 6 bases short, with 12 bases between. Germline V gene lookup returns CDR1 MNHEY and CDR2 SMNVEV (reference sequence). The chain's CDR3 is CASSLGKGAQPQHF. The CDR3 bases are TGTGCCAGCAGTTTGGGTAAAGGAGCTCAGCCCCAGCATTTT.

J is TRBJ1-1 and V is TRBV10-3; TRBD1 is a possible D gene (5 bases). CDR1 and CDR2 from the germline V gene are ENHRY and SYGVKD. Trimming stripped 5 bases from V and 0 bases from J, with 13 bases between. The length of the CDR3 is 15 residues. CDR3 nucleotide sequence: TGTGCCATCAGTCCCTCAAGGGGAGTGAACACTGAAGCTTTCTTT. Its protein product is CAISPSRGVNTEAFF.